The 30 T cell receptor beta chains below all came from one sample that was sequenced in a study of identical twins. MiXCR was run by TCRdb on the 5' RACE reads, yielding one entry per CDR3 protein. Found here are 550,000 to 700,000 distinct CDR3 sequences, less than 25% of them singletons; the top ten hold 4.3%. These data are also associated with another study on T cells expressing NK-cell markers.

Sequencing used PBMCs. The receptor set was obtained from a woman between 18 and 29 years old in good health.

V gene TRBV12-3 or TRBV12-4 combines with J gene TRBJ2-7; no definite D call. CDR3 length: 16 residues. The germline V and J ends were trimmed by 1 base and 6 bases, with 19 bases remaining between them. This CDR3 reads CASSLGDFGHWGEQYF. CDR3 nucleotides: TGTGCCAGCAGTTTAGGGGATTTCGGGCACTGGGGCGAGCAGTACTTC.

This clonotype was found a few times. The chain employs TRBV21-1 and TRBJ2-7; TRBD1 is taken as the D call from the table, unchecked against the DNA. TRBV21-1 is recorded as a pseudogene. The CDR3 is made up of 12 amino acids. The DNA for the CDR3 is TGTGCCAGGCTGGACAATACCTACGAGCAGTACTTC. This sequence encodes CARLDNTYEQYF.

CDR3 region: CASRNRGQGTDTQYF. The CDR3 nucleotides are TGTGCCAGCAGGAACAGGGGGCAAGGAACAGATACGCAGTATTTT. This chain connects TRBV6-1 to TRBJ2-3, with TRBD1 identical over 9 bases. The CDR3 runs 15 residues. With V trimmed by 6 bases and J by 3 bases, 7 bases remained unmatched. CDR1 MNHNS and CDR2 SASEGT come from the germline V gene.

This chain uses TRBV9 with TRBJ1-3, with no clear D. The CDR3 extends over 15 amino acids. From germline, CDR1 is SGDLS and CDR2 YYNGEE. V was trimmed by 5 bases and J by 0 bases, leaving 12 bases between them. CDR3 coding DNA: TGTGCCAGCAGGCGGGAGGGAGTCTCTGGAAACACCATATATTTT. Translation gives CASRREGVSGNTIYF.

This clonotype was found many times. V is TRBV12-5 and J is TRBJ2-1; D might be TRBD1 (6 bases). The germline gives CDR1 LGHNT, CDR2 FRNRAP. Trimming cost V 1 base and J 0 bases, with 7 bases left between them. This CDR3 comprises 15 residues. The CDR3: CASGLGQVSYNEQFF. CDR3 nucleotides: TGTGCTAGTGGTTTGGGACAGGTCTCCTACAATGAGCAGTTCTTC. The full variable domain, rest sourced from reference TRBV12-5 and TRBJ2-1, is DARVTQTPRHKVTEMGQEVTMRCQPILGHNTVFWYRQTMMQGLELLAYFRNRAPLDDSGMPKDRFSAEMPDATLATLKIQPSEPRDSAVYFCASGLGQVSYNEQFFGPGTRLTVL.

V and J are TRBV19 and TRBJ1-1; no firm D call. The CDR3 is 13 amino acids. Germline CDR1 and CDR2: LNHDA and SQIVND (reference sequence). The germline V and J ends were trimmed by 5 bases and 1 base, with 8 bases remaining between them. This chain's CDR3 is CASSGPSNTEAFF. The CDR3 nucleotides are TGTGCCAGTAGTGGACCGTCGAACACTGAAGCTTTCTTT.

This clonotype occurred once. V gene TRBV7-2 combines with J gene TRBJ2-7; 11 nucleotides align to TRBD2. CDR3 length: 15 amino acids. The germline V gene encodes CDR1 SGHTA and CDR2 FQGNSA. Unmatched junction bases numbered 4, after V lost 2 bases and J lost 4 bases. The CDR3 reads CASSLIAGGVYEQYF. Written as DNA, the CDR3 is TGTGCCAGCAGCTTAATAGCGGGAGGGGTGTACGAGCAGTACTTC.

V is TRBV20-1 and J is TRBJ2-2; D gene uncertain. This CDR3 region has 13 residues. V gave up 0 bases and J gave up 8 bases, with 10 bases separating them. Germline CDR1 and CDR2: DFQATT and SNEGSKA (reference sequence). The CDR3 DNA follows: TGCAGTGCTAGAGATTCCCCGTGGGGGGAGCTGTTTTTT. Translated, it gives CSARDSPWGELFF.

This clonotype occurred a few times. The rearrangement joins TRBV7-9 to TRBJ2-1; 10 bases are shared with TRBD2. This CDR3 region has 15 residues. The V and J ends lost 2 bases and 8 bases, in that order; junction bases with no gene match: 6. CDR1 is SEHNR, CDR2 FQNEAQ, per germline (reference sequence). The CDR3: CASSLFLAGVYEQFF. CDR3 DNA: TGTGCCAGCAGCTTATTCCTAGCGGGGGTATATGAGCAGTTCTTC. Together with reference TRBV7-9 and TRBJ2-1, the CDR3 gives the full variable domain: DTGVSQNPRHKITKRGQNVTFRCDPISEHNRLYWYRQTLGQGPEFLTYFQNEAQLEKSRLLSDRFSAERPKGSFSTLEIQRTEQGDSAMYLCASSLFLAGVYEQFFGPGTRLTVL.

V and J are TRBV5-1 and TRBJ2-2, with D perhaps TRBD1 (6 bases). V shed 4 bases and J shed 4 bases, with 11 bases lying between them. In germline, CDR1 is SGHRS, CDR2 YFSETQ. This CDR3 is 14 amino acids long. For the CDR3, the DNA is TGCGCCAGCAGCCAGGACAGCTTCACCGGGGAGCTGTTTTTT. Translating it yields CASSQDSFTGELFF.

This clonotype appeared many times. The rearrangement uses TRBV5-1 and TRBJ2-1; tentatively, D is TRBD2 (5 bases). CDR3 length equals 15 residues. Germline CDR1 reads SGHRS; CDR2 reads YFSETQ. V lost 4 bases and J lost 0, with 11 bases in between. The CDR3 loop is CASSPRRSSYNEQFF. The CDR3 bases are TGCGCCAGCAGCCCTCGGAGGAGCTCCTACAATGAGCAGTTCTTC.

A few counts support this clonotype. The rearrangement links TRBV10-3 to TRBJ2-1; maybe TRBD1 (5 bases). There are 15 residues in the CDR3. Trimming cost V 5 bases and J 2 bases, with 13 bases left between them. CDR1 and CDR2 from the germline V gene are ENHRY and SYGVKD. The chain's CDR3 is CAISQTVAPYNEQFF. DNA of the CDR3: TGTGCCATCAGTCAGACAGTTGCTCCCTACAATGAGCAGTTCTTC.

This clonotype was detected a few times. The CDR3, as DNA: TGCGCCAGCAGCAAGGTCGGGACAGGGGGCCAATGGACTGAAGCTTTCTTT. It codes for CASSKVGTGGQWTEAFF. The rearrangement uses TRBV5-1 and TRBJ1-1; TRBD1 matches 12 bases. The CDR3 is 17 residues long. From germline, CDR1 is SGHRS and CDR2 YFSETQ. The junction had 12 bases not matched to a gene; V was cut back by 4 bases and J by 5 bases.

The V call is TRBV20-1, the J call TRBJ2-3; unclear D gene. The CDR3 is 15 residues long. The V gene lost 6 bases and the J gene lost 0 bases, with 16 bases spanning the gap. The germline V gene encodes CDR1 DFQATT and CDR2 SNEGSKA (reference sequence). Written as DNA, the CDR3 is TGCAGTGCAAAGCCCCCGGTGCCTAGCACAGATACGCAGTATTTT. This translates into CSAKPPVPSTDTQYF.

There are a few counts of this clonotype. The CDR3 sequence is CSVQQGTSGETQYF. The DNA for the CDR3 is TGCAGCGTTCAACAGGGGACTAGCGGAGAGACCCAGTACTTC. This chain joins TRBV29-1 and TRBJ2-5; 11 nucleotides agree with TRBD2. The CDR3 extends over 14 amino acids. Germline loops: CDR1 SQVTM, CDR2 ANQGSEA. The trim removed 5 bases at V and 4 bases at J, leaving 6 bases unmatched.

The gene calls are TRBV18 and TRBJ2-1; TRBD2 matches at 7 bases. This CDR3 is 17 amino acids long. V gave up 3 bases and J gave up 2 bases; unmatched junction bases: 10. Germline CDR1 KGHSH, CDR2 LQKENI. Here the CDR3 DNA reads TGTGCCAGCTCACCCCGTTCGACTAGCCGGACCTACAATGAGCAGTTCTTC. It yields the protein CASSPRSTSRTYNEQFF.

This rearrangement joins TRBV20-1 to TRBJ2-5; D remains unclear. The CDR3 is 12 amino acids. V lost 0 bases and J 5 bases, leaving 7 bases between the germline ends. Germline CDR1 is DFQATT and CDR2 is SNEGSKA (reference sequence). The CDR3 DNA sequence: TGCAGTGCTAGAGAGGTGGTTGAGACCCAGTACTTC. Translating it yields CSAREVVETQYF.

This sequence joins TRBV7-8 and TRBJ1-2; the match to TRBD1 covers 7 bases. The CDR3 contains 14 residues. Per the germline V gene, CDR1 is SGHVS and CDR2 is FQNEAQ. J was trimmed by 6 bases and V by 7 bases; bases with no gene match: 11. The CDR3 is CASTSFPGGNGYTF. The CDR3 nucleotides read TGTGCCAGCACCTCCTTTCCAGGGGGGAATGGCTACACCTTC.

This clonotype was picked up a small number of times. This rearrangement joins TRBV7-2 to TRBJ2-4, with D perhaps matching TRBD1 (5 bases). CDR1 is SGHTA and CDR2 is FQGNSA in the germline V gene. V lost 5 bases and J 7 bases, leaving 9 bases between the germline ends. The CDR3 is made up of 12 amino acids. The CDR3 protein is CASSPAGNIQYF. CDR3 DNA: TGTGCCAGCAGCCCGGCAGGGAACATTCAGTACTTC.

The V call is TRBV10-3, the J call TRBJ1-2; D unresolved. The CDR3 consists of 16 residues. The ends were cut back, 2 bases at V and 2 bases at J, with 15 bases in the middle. Germline V gene sequence: CDR1 ENHRY, CDR2 SYGVKD. The CDR3 DNA reads as TGTGCCATCAGTGAGAAGGGAGAAAGGTCCAACTATGGCTACACCTTC. It yields the protein CAISEKGERSNYGYTF.

The V call is TRBV7-9, the J call TRBJ2-3, with a weak D call TRBD2 (5 bases). The CDR3 is 12 amino acids. The V and J ends lost 4 bases and 15 bases respectively, with 17 bases between them. Germline loops: CDR1 SEHNR, CDR2 FQNEAQ (reference sequence). CDR3 coding DNA: TGTGCCAGCAGCTCCTTAGCGACCCGGGAATATTTT. Translation: CASSSLATREYF.

The chain recombines TRBV20-1 with TRBJ2-7; D is perhaps TRBD2 (6 bases). V lost 5 bases, J lost 1 base, and 18 bases lay in between. This CDR3 has 15 residues. Germline CDR1 is DFQATT and CDR2 is SNEGSKA (reference sequence). DNA of the CDR3: TGCAGTGCTTCCGTCCGGGACTGGGGATCCTACGAGCAGTACTTC. Encoded protein: CSASVRDWGSYEQYF.

This clonotype was observed at least ten times. The rearrangement links TRBV5-1 to TRBJ2-1, with a weak D call TRBD2 (7 bases). The CDR3 has 15 residues. Trimming stripped 4 bases from V and 5 bases from J, with 16 bases between. Germline V gene data show CDR1 as SGHRS and CDR2 as YFSETQ. CDR3 in amino acids: CASSTTGGFDNEQFF. In DNA form, the CDR3 reads TGCGCCAGCAGCACGACGGGGGGCTTCGACAATGAGCAGTTCTTC.

This chain connects TRBV12-3 or TRBV12-4 to TRBJ2-3, with D unresolved. The CDR3 is 16 residues long. V lost 6 bases to trimming and J lost 1 base, with 17 bases between them. CDR3 loop: CASRALPIARTDTQYF. CDR3 coding DNA: TGTGCCAGCAGGGCCCTACCTATCGCCCGCACAGATACGCAGTATTTT.

This clonotype showed up just a few times. The V call is TRBV9, the J call TRBJ2-1; 13 bases map to TRBD2. With V trimmed by 0 bases and J by 10 bases, 7 bases remained unmatched. Germline values: CDR1 SGDLS, CDR2 YYNGEE. CDR3 length equals 16 residues. The CDR3 region is CASSVGGTSGEGEQFF. CDR3 bases: TGTGCCAGCAGCGTAGGAGGGACTAGCGGGGAGGGGGAGCAGTTCTTC.

This clonotype showed up many times. The gene calls are TRBV4-1 and TRBJ2-1; 10 bases are shared with TRBD2. The trim removed 4 bases at V and 7 bases at J, leaving 10 bases unmatched. This CDR3 has 16 residues. The V gene's germline CDR1 is MGHRA and CDR2 YSYEKL. The DNA for the CDR3 is TGCGCCAGCAGCCCCGGACTCAGCGGGGGGGAAAATGAGCAGTTCTTC. It yields the protein CASSPGLSGGENEQFF.

This clonotype has only a few counts. V is TRBV12-3 or TRBV12-4 and J is TRBJ2-5; TRBD2 is a possible D gene (6 bases). This CDR3 is built from 15 residues. Deletions cut 3 bases from V and 4 bases from J, with 15 bases between. The CDR3 region is CASSFRIAGTETQYF. For the CDR3, the DNA is TGTGCCAGCAGTTTTAGGATCGCGGGAACAGAGACCCAGTACTTC.

The chain joins TRBV10-2 to TRBJ2-7; the match to TRBD2 covers 10 bases. The CDR3 spans 15 residues. V shed 8 bases, J shed 5 bases, and the junction held 12 bases outside the gene matches. Germline loops: CDR1 WSHSY, CDR2 SAAADI. In DNA, the CDR3 is TGCGCCAGCGGGGGAAGGCTAGCGGGAGCGGACGAGCAGTACTTC. Protein product: CASGGRLAGADEQYF.

This clonotype has only a few counts. The chain employs TRBV6-5 and TRBJ1-1; D remains ambiguous. V lost 2 bases to trimming and J lost 4 bases, with 14 bases between them. The CDR3 totals 15 residues. Germline CDR1 MNHEY, CDR2 SVGAGI. This CDR3 reads CASSYDLPGSTEAFF. The CDR3 coding sequence is TGTGCCAGCAGTTACGATCTTCCGGGTAGCACTGAAGCTTTCTTT.

This clonotype was seen a handful of times. The chain couples TRBV20-1 to TRBJ1-1; possibly TRBD1 for D (5 bases). The CDR3 spans 15 residues. Germline-derived CDR1 and CDR2 are DFQATT and SNEGSKA (reference sequence). Deletions cut 5 bases from V and 1 base from J, with 17 bases between. The CDR3 spells CSAPKPVGGNTEAFF. The CDR3 bases are TGCAGTGCTCCGAAACCGGTGGGGGGGAACACTGAAGCTTTCTTT.